The clone carrying this T cell receptor beta chain was seen many times. What it binds is not known. Time point of the sample: sample taken at primary tumor resection. The donors were approximately 65 patients with non-small cell lung cancer that was early-stage and untreated. Unsorted samples of tumor, nontumor lung or frozen PBMC had their whole RNA sequenced. The library protocol tagged each TCR cDNA with a unique molecular identifier. TCRdb called the 5' RACE reads again in MiXCR, with one record for every CDR3 protein. Of over 6,000 distinct CDR3 sequences listed, 1.3% are singletons. Germline loops: CDR1 LGHNT, CDR2 FRNRAP. The CDR3 spans 16 residues. J gave up 4 bases and V 0 bases, and 8 bases lay outside the gene matches. This specimen belongs to a study of spatial heterogeneity in lung cancer. Study context: Combinations of a unique TCR and a UMI were tallied in raw reads, and on average each appeared more than ten times. Study-wide points: Counts of expanded intratumoral alpha and beta TCRs tracked tumor mutation counts.

The V call is TRBV12-5, the J call TRBJ1-2; TRBD1 agrees at 7 bases. The source is a male donor with early-stage non-small cell lung cancer. The sample consisted of lung tumor tissue, taken at surgery. The CDR3 is CASGLVGRGTSYGYTF. The CDR3 nucleotides read TGTGCTAGTGGTTTGGTGGGCAGGGGGACCTCCTATGGCTACACCTTC. The variable domain in full, completed from reference TRBV12-5 and TRBJ1-2, reads DARVTQTPRHKVTEMGQEVTMRCQPILGHNTVFWYRQTMMQGLELLAYFRNRAPLDDSGMPKDRFSAEMPDATLATLKIQPSEPRDSAVYFCASGLVGRGTSYGYTFGSGTRLTVV.